This is a list of T cell receptor beta chains from one sample in a study of blood T cell repertoires in COVID-19. Using immunoSEQ multiplex PCR, the repertoire was profiled, and TCRdb retains in-frame clones only, with some absent. Among about 480,000 clones, approximately 87% were seen once, and the ten largest hold approximately 1.8%. Source material: PBMCs or T cells enriched from blood (not recorded which). The receptors shown here come from a middle-aged woman who had recovered from COVID-19. Both conserved end residues are part of each CDR3. D genes are given only for firm matches. Only some rows state a clone size, as once, few, many or a class for expanded clones.

D	J	V	size	CDR3	DNA
-	TRBJ1-2	TRBV13	few	CASSLELYGYTF	TGTGCCAGCAGCTTAGAGCTCTATGGCTACACCTTC
-	TRBJ1-1	TRBV27	-	CASRLGARNTEAFF	TGTGCCAGCAGGCTGGGGGCGAGGAACACTGAAGCTTTCTTT
-	TRBJ2-2	TRBV6-5	-	CASSYSRGPGELFF	TGTGCCAGCAGTTACTCGAGAGGGCCCGGGGAGCTGTTTTTT
-	TRBJ2-1	TRBV10-3	-	CAIRTSSLSSYNEQFF	TGTGCCATCAGAACCTCGTCCCTCAGCTCCTACAATGAGCAGTTCTTC
TRBD1	TRBJ2-1	TRBV15	-	CATNPGQTLWNEQFF	TGTGCCACCAACCCGGGACAGACTCTATGGAATGAGCAGTTCTTC
TRBD1	TRBJ2-7	TRBV18	-	CASSAGTGVSYEQYF	TGTGCCAGCTCAGCCGGGACAGGGGTCTCCTACGAGCAGTACTTC
-	TRBJ2-3	TRBV3-1/TRBV3-2	once	CASSQDISGGTDTQYF	TGTGCCAGCAGCCAGGACATCTCAGGGGGCACAGATACGCAGTATTTT
-	TRBJ1-1	TRBV29-1	few	CSVVHRDTEAFF	TGCAGCGTTGTTCATAGAGACACTGAAGCTTTCTTT
-	TRBJ1-4	TRBV29-1	once	CSVRTVATNEKLFF	TGCAGCGTAAGAACGGTTGCAACTAATGAAAAACTGTTTTTT
TRBD2	TRBJ2-7	TRBV7-2	-	CASSLAGTSEYEQYF	TGTGCCAGCAGCTTAGCGGGGACTAGCGAGTACGAGCAGTACTTC
TRBD1	TRBJ1-2	TRBV7-2	many	CASSSGTGDSGYTF	TGTGCCAGCAGCTCGGGGACAGGGGATAGTGGCTACACCTTC
TRBD2	TRBJ2-5	TRBV6-5	-	CASRGWREGQETQYF	TGTGCCAGCAGGGGGTGGCGGGAGGGCCAAGAGACCCAGTACTTC
-	TRBJ2-1	TRBV3-1/TRBV3-2	-	CASSQISIRGTSYNEQFF	TGTGCCAGCAGCCAAATCTCAATTAGGGGGACATCCTACAATGAGCAGTTCTTC
-	TRBJ1-5	TRBV7-2	once	CASSSGRDIYSNQPQHF	TGTGCCAGCAGCTCGGGAAGGGACATCTATAGCAATCAGCCCCAGCATTTT
TRBD1	TRBJ2-5	TRBV5-4	-	CASSANRGQETQYF	TGTGCCAGCAGCGCTAACAGGGGGCAAGAGACCCAGTACTTC
-	TRBJ1-2	TRBV19	-	CASSVEFRRANYGYTF	TGTGCCAGTAGTGTAGAATTCAGGAGGGCTAACTATGGCTACACCTTC
-	TRBJ1-1	TRBV2	-	CASSERRYTEAFF	TGTGCCAGCAGTGAAAGGCGGTACACTGAAGCTTTCTTT
TRBD1	TRBJ2-3	TRBV11-3	-	CASSLATGGTDTQYF	TGTGCCAGCAGCTTAGCGACAGGGGGCACAGATACGCAGTATTTT
-	TRBJ1-2	TRBV15	-	CATRGFEGEGSGYTF	TGTGCCACCAGGGGATTTGAAGGGGAGGGAAGTGGCTACACCTTC
TRBD2	TRBJ2-1	TRBV27	-	CASSRGLAAYNEQFF	TGTGCCAGCAGTCGGGGACTAGCTGCCTACAATGAGCAGTTCTTC
TRBD2	TRBJ2-5	TRBV5-1	-	CASSPHISGRGETQYF	TGCGCCAGCAGTCCCCACATTAGCGGGAGAGGGGAGACCCAGTACTTC
-	TRBJ2-6	TRBV18	-	CASSRGDSNSGANVLTF	TGTGCCAGCTCACGCGGGGACAGTAACTCTGGGGCCAACGTCCTGACTTTC
TRBD1	TRBJ1-1	TRBV2	-	CASSEETGVHTEAFF	TGTGCCAGCAGTGAAGAGACAGGGGTCCACACTGAAGCTTTCTTT
-	TRBJ2-7	TRBV25-1	-	CASSTRTAEQYF	TGTGCCAGCAGTACCCGGACAGCTGAGCAGTACTTC
TRBD1	TRBJ2-7	TRBV6-5	-	CASSITGTGGYEQYF	TGTGCCAGCAGTATCACCGGGACAGGGGGCTACGAGCAGTACTTC
TRBD1	TRBJ2-7	TRBV6-5	-	CASSSGQGAYEQYF	TGTGCCAGCAGTTCGGGACAGGGGGCTTACGAGCAGTACTTC
-	TRBJ1-1	TRBV20-1	-	CSARGPVEAFF	TGCAGTGCTAGAGGGCCAGTCGAAGCTTTCTTT
-	TRBJ2-3	TRBV13	-	CASSPHGSADTQYF	TGTGCCAGCAGCCCCCACGGGTCCGCAGATACGCAGTATTTT
-	TRBJ1-1	TRBV6-2/TRBV6-3	-	CASSDRMNTEAFF	TGTGCCAGCAGCGACAGGATGAACACTGAAGCTTTCTTT
-	TRBJ1-4	TRBV4-3	-	CASSLVAGDEKLFF	TGCGCCAGCTCCCTTGTGGCAGGGGACGAAAAACTGTTTTTT
TRBD1	TRBJ2-1	TRBV7-6	-	CASSSGTGYYNEQFF	TGTGCCAGCAGCTCAGGGACAGGTTACTACAATGAGCAGTTCTTC
TRBD1	TRBJ1-2	TRBV6-5	-	CASILRRDRVNGYTF	TGTGCCAGCATCCTTCGCCGGGACAGGGTAAACGGCTACACCTTC
-	TRBJ2-7	TRBV7-9	-	CASSPQGTRWEQYF	TGTGCCAGCAGCCCGCAAGGGACACGTTGGGAGCAGTACTTC
TRBD2	TRBJ2-5	TRBV9	-	CASSVYGLAGGETQYF	TGTGCCAGCAGCGTATACGGGCTAGCGGGAGGAGAGACCCAGTACTTC
TRBD1	TRBJ2-1	TRBV27	-	CASSSAPMTGLSYNEQFF	TGTGCCAGCAGTTCCGCCCCCATGACAGGGCTCTCCTACAATGAGCAGTTCTTC
TRBD1	TRBJ1-5	TRBV18	-	CASSPTPGTGIDQPQHF	TGTGCCAGCTCACCGACCCCCGGGACAGGCATCGATCAGCCCCAGCATTTT
TRBD1	TRBJ2-6	TRBV28	-	CASSLEGQGSGANVLTF	TGTGCCAGCAGTTTGGAAGGACAGGGCTCTGGGGCCAACGTCCTGACTTTC
TRBD2	TRBJ2-7	TRBV7-2	-	CASSWTGGSYEQYF	TGTGCCAGCAGTTGGACGGGAGGCTCCTACGAGCAGTACTTC
TRBD1	TRBJ1-3	TRBV7-9	-	CASSPIQGASFSGNTIYF	TGTGCCAGCAGCCCGATTCAGGGGGCGAGCTTCTCTGGAAACACCATATATTTT
TRBD1	TRBJ1-1	TRBV7-2	-	CASSLGTGALVGVSEAFF	TGTGCCAGCAGCTTAGGTACAGGGGCTTTAGTGGGGGTTTCTGAAGCTTTCTTT
TRBD1	TRBJ2-3	TRBV3-1/TRBV3-2	many	CASSQGTGDSDTQYF	TGTGCCAGCAGCCAAGGGACAGGGGATTCAGATACGCAGTATTTT
-	TRBJ1-1	TRBV7-9	-	CASSLDLGLNTEAFF	TGTGCCAGCAGCTTAGACCTGGGGCTGAACACTGAAGCTTTCTTT
-	TRBJ1-2	TRBV6-5	-	CASRRKSNYGYTF	TGTGCCAGCAGGAGGAAGTCGAACTATGGCTACACCTTC
TRBD1	TRBJ2-3	TRBV24-1	-	CATSVRDSGRDTQYF	TGTGCCACCAGTGTACGGGACAGCGGACGGGATACGCAGTATTTT
-	TRBJ2-1	TRBV21-1	-	CARGLAGVAYNEQFF	TGTGCCCGAGGGCTAGCGGGAGTAGCCTACAATGAGCAGTTCTTC